The rows below give T cell receptor beta chains drawn from one sample of a study of blood T cell repertoires in COVID-19. The assay was immunoSEQ multiplex PCR, and TCRdb's table has in-frame clones only and misses some. The data hold approximately 490,000 clones, with 75% to 90% observed a single time. Sequenced input: PBMCs or T cells enriched from blood (not recorded which). The receptors were sampled from a woman in her late teens or twenties who had recovered from COVID-19. CDR3s include the opening cysteine and the closing phenylalanine or tryptophan. The order of the fields is D gene, V gene, clone size, J gene, CDR3 protein, CDR3 DNA. A D gene is named only where the DNA matches it firmly. The listing skips clone size in some rows; elsewhere it reads once, few, many or a size class.

d_call: .
v_call: TRBV12-3/TRBV12-4
clone_size: few
j_call: TRBJ1-5
cdr3_aa: CASSLPGRQPQHF
cdr3_nt: TGTGCCAGCAGTTTACCGGGGAGGCAGCCCCAGCATTTT

d_call: TRBD1
v_call: TRBV7-9
clone_size: .
j_call: TRBJ1-2
cdr3_aa: CASSRQGPEYGYTF
cdr3_nt: TGTGCCAGCAGCCGACAGGGGCCGGAGTATGGCTACACCTTC

d_call: .
v_call: TRBV30
clone_size: few
j_call: TRBJ2-7
cdr3_aa: CAWSVDRAYEQYF
cdr3_nt: TGTGCCTGGAGTGTAGACAGAGCCTACGAGCAGTACTTC

d_call: .
v_call: TRBV6-2/TRBV6-3
clone_size: .
j_call: TRBJ1-2
cdr3_aa: CASSYAWGGGYTF
cdr3_nt: TGTGCCAGCAGTTACGCCTGGGGGGGCGGCTACACCTTC

d_call: .
v_call: TRBV12-3/TRBV12-4
clone_size: once
j_call: TRBJ1-1
cdr3_aa: CASSFRGTEAFF
cdr3_nt: TGTGCCAGCAGTTTCAGGGGCACTGAAGCTTTCTTT

d_call: .
v_call: TRBV5-5
clone_size: once
j_call: TRBJ1-4
cdr3_aa: CASRRGEKLFF
cdr3_nt: TGTGCCAGCAGGCGTGGTGAAAAACTGTTTTTT

d_call: TRBD2
v_call: TRBV5-1
clone_size: .
j_call: TRBJ2-3
cdr3_aa: CASNEGLAGAYTDTQYF
cdr3_nt: TGCGCCAGCAATGAGGGACTAGCGGGGGCCTACACAGATACGCAGTATTTT

d_call: .
v_call: TRBV1
clone_size: .
j_call: TRBJ2-1
cdr3_aa: CTSGGTCLFNEQFF
cdr3_nt: TGCACCAGCGGGGGGACTTGTTTATTCAATGAGCAGTTCTTC

d_call: TRBD1
v_call: TRBV10-3
clone_size: .
j_call: TRBJ2-2
cdr3_aa: CAISDLGTATNTGELFF
cdr3_nt: TGTGCCATCAGTGACCTTGGGACAGCTACGAACACCGGGGAGCTGTTTTTT

d_call: TRBD2
v_call: TRBV7-9
clone_size: .
j_call: TRBJ2-3
cdr3_aa: CASSPYVGRLAGGDTQYF
cdr3_nt: TGTGCCAGCAGCCCCTACGTGGGCCGACTAGCGGGTGGGGATACGCAGTATTTT

d_call: .
v_call: TRBV28
clone_size: .
j_call: TRBJ1-2
cdr3_aa: CASSFKREGYTF
cdr3_nt: TGTGCCAGCAGTTTCAAGCGGGAGGGCTACACCTTC

d_call: .
v_call: TRBV4-1
clone_size: .
j_call: TRBJ1-1
cdr3_aa: CASSQDALTYAEAFF
cdr3_nt: TGCGCCAGCAGCCAAGACGCCCTGACTTACGCTGAAGCTTTCTTT

d_call: TRBD1
v_call: TRBV5-6
clone_size: .
j_call: TRBJ1-2
cdr3_aa: CASSVPQGVHGYTF
cdr3_nt: TGTGCCAGCAGCGTACCACAGGGGGTTCATGGCTACACCTTC

d_call: .
v_call: TRBV9
clone_size: .
j_call: TRBJ1-1
cdr3_aa: CASSPRGRSNRNAEAFF
cdr3_nt: TGTGCCAGCAGCCCGCGAGGAAGATCTAATAGGAATGCTGAAGCTTTCTTT

d_call: .
v_call: TRBV11-2
clone_size: .
j_call: TRBJ2-5
cdr3_aa: CASRSRPGGQRTQYF
cdr3_nt: TGTGCCAGCAGGTCTCGCCCAGGAGGCCAAAGGACCCAGTACTTC

d_call: TRBD2
v_call: TRBV19
clone_size: .
j_call: TRBJ2-5
cdr3_aa: CASSTGGLAGLYQETQYF
cdr3_nt: TGTGCCAGTAGTACCGGGGGACTAGCGGGGCTCTACCAAGAGACCCAGTACTTC

d_call: TRBD1
v_call: TRBV27
clone_size: .
j_call: TRBJ2-2
cdr3_aa: CASSRQGAGELFF
cdr3_nt: TGTGCCAGCTCACGACAGGGGGCCGGGGAGCTGTTTTTT

d_call: .
v_call: TRBV6-5
clone_size: .
j_call: TRBJ2-3
cdr3_aa: CASRSRTGDTQYF
cdr3_nt: TGTGCCAGCAGATCCAGAACAGGAGATACGCAGTATTTT

d_call: .
v_call: TRBV7-2
clone_size: .
j_call: TRBJ1-2
cdr3_aa: CASSPDSLDYGYTF
cdr3_nt: TGTGCCAGCAGCCCCGACAGCCTGGACTATGGCTACACCTTC

d_call: TRBD2
v_call: TRBV3-1/TRBV3-2
clone_size: once
j_call: TRBJ2-1
cdr3_aa: CASSQAGQRGAYNEQFF
cdr3_nt: TGTGCCAGCAGCCAAGCGGGTCAGCGGGGGGCCTACAATGAGCAGTTCTTC

d_call: .
v_call: TRBV27
clone_size: .
j_call: TRBJ1-2
cdr3_aa: CASSPGTGVGGYTF
cdr3_nt: TGTGCCAGCAGTCCGGGGACGGGGGTCGGTGGCTACACCTTC

d_call: TRBD2
v_call: TRBV6-1
clone_size: .
j_call: TRBJ2-3
cdr3_aa: CASSASPPTSGGNTQYF
cdr3_nt: TGTGCCAGCAGTGCCTCCCCCCCGACTAGCGGGGGTAATACGCAGTATTTT

d_call: .
v_call: TRBV3-1/TRBV3-2
clone_size: .
j_call: TRBJ2-3
cdr3_aa: CASSQEIGVAHTDTQYF
cdr3_nt: TGTGCCAGCAGCCAAGAGATCGGGGTGGCGCACACAGATACGCAGTATTTT

d_call: .
v_call: TRBV11-2
clone_size: .
j_call: TRBJ1-1
cdr3_aa: CASSFVQGNTEAFF
cdr3_nt: TGTGCCAGCAGCTTCGTACAGGGGAACACTGAAGCTTTCTTT

d_call: TRBD1
v_call: TRBV18
clone_size: .
j_call: TRBJ1-4
cdr3_aa: CASSSNRGGDEKLFF
cdr3_nt: TGTGCCAGCTCGTCCAACAGGGGTGGGGATGAAAAACTGTTTTTT

d_call: TRBD1
v_call: TRBV5-1
clone_size: .
j_call: TRBJ1-2
cdr3_aa: CASSYKGQGSGYTF
cdr3_nt: TGCGCCAGCAGCTACAAGGGACAGGGGAGCGGCTACACCTTC

d_call: TRBD1
v_call: TRBV4-1
clone_size: once
j_call: TRBJ1-3
cdr3_aa: CASSHPPGQGATGNTIYF
cdr3_nt: TGCGCCAGCAGCCACCCCCCGGGACAGGGGGCTACTGGAAACACCATATATTTT

d_call: .
v_call: TRBV7-2
clone_size: .
j_call: TRBJ2-3
cdr3_aa: CASSLRTAGAGDTQYF
cdr3_nt: TGTGCCAGCAGCTTAAGAACGGCGGGGGCCGGGGATACGCAGTATTTT

d_call: TRBD1
v_call: TRBV6-5
clone_size: .
j_call: TRBJ2-1
cdr3_aa: CASSYDRGSGNEQFF
cdr3_nt: TGTGCCAGCAGCTACGACAGGGGTTCTGGCAATGAGCAGTTCTTC

d_call: .
v_call: TRBV7-9
clone_size: .
j_call: TRBJ1-2
cdr3_aa: CASRPDPRGYGYTF
cdr3_nt: TGTGCCAGCAGACCGGACCCTAGGGGCTATGGCTACACCTTC

d_call: TRBD1
v_call: TRBV7-9
clone_size: .
j_call: TRBJ1-1
cdr3_aa: CASSFYTGETEAFF
cdr3_nt: TGTGCCAGCAGCTTTTATACAGGGGAAACTGAAGCTTTCTTT